This T cell receptor (beta chain) was obtained from a study of Graves' ophthalmopathy and Graves' hyperthyroidism. Amplified TCR beta CDR3 regions were obtained using RNA transcripts as template. HTBI primers were employed in first-round RT-PCR, then a second-round multiplex PCR followed. TCRdb ran MiXCR on the multiplex PCR reads and lists one entry per CDR3 protein. The data hold about 1.2 million distinct CDR3 sequences, with less than 45% observed a single time. People with hyperthyroidism were aged 18 to 65 and newly diagnosed, under 2 months' duration. Diagnostic conclusions were grounded in clinical symptoms, serum thyroxine, TRAb, thyroid ultrasound and orbital computed tomography. Germline V gene sequence: CDR1 SQVTM, CDR2 ANQGSEA. CDR3 length equals 14 residues. V lost 5 bases, J lost 5 bases, and 7 bases stayed unmatched.

This chain uses TRBV29-1 with TRBJ1-1, with 11 bases lining up with TRBD1. The sample consisted of peripheral blood or thyroid tissue (not recorded which). The receptor was derived from an adult man with Graves' hyperthyroidism. The CDR3 here is CSVHGQGAKTEAFF. The CDR3, as DNA: TGCAGCGTTCATGGACAGGGGGCGAAGACTGAAGCTTTCTTT.